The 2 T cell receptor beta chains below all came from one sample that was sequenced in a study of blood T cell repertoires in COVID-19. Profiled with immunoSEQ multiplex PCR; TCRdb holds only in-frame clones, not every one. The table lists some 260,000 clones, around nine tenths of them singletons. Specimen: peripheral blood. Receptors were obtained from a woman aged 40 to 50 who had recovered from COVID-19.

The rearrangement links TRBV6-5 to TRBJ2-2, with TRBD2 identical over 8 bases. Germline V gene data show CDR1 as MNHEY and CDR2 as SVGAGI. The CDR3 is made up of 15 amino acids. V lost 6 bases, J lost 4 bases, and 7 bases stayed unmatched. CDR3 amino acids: CASRNDRGGTGELFF. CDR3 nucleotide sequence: TGTGCCAGCAGGAACGATCGGGGGGGCACCGGGGAGCTGTTTTTT.

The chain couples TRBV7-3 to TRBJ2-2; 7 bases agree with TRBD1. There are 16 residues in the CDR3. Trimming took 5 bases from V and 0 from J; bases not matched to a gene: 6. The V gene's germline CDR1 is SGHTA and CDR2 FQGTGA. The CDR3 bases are TGTGCCAGCAGCCTTGAAGGGACAGCGAACACCGGGGAGCTGTTTTTT. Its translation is CASSLEGTANTGELFF.